This note documents a single T cell receptor beta chain sequence. Its antigen is unknown. No quality values exist for individual bases; no much larger clone is one base distant. This entry belongs to a study of T cell repertoires in cytomegalovirus infection (dated by TCRdb to the late 2010s). Looking at the study overall: The HLA type of each donor mattered for the analysis, because public TCR beta signatures pointed to carriage of CMV infection along with the matching HLA type. Points the paper makes about the study in general: In the ex vivo response, HLA-C-restricted CMV-specific TCR beta clonotypes were dominant, and in two of eight donors the single most frequent clonotype came from this HLA-C-restricted group. In both this cohort and an independent cohort of some 370 donors, the cumulative frequency of public TCR beta family members distinguished carriers of CMV infection plus the relevant HLA type.

For sequencing, an Illumina HiSeq 1500 was employed. TCRdb cleaned the public reads at Q25 with fastp, built clones with MiXCR and kept in-frame beta chains. Each entry merges the rows of one CDR3 protein and shows their most common DNA and genes. The sample contains 500,000 to 600,000 distinct CDR3 sequences, 16% of them found a single time. The ten largest clones represent about 24% of the sample. Germline trimming: 3 bases from V, 8 bases from J; junction bases outside gene matches: 6. From the cysteine through the phenylalanine, the CDR3 covers 13 amino acids. The read is trimmed to its CDR3 DNA, 39 bases read in frame from base 1. CDR1 and CDR2, looked up from the germline V gene, are LGHNA and YNFKEQ.

The receptor was isolated from a human donor in good health (CMV status not recorded). Some clones in this sample may be carry-over from other donors' samples. The sample was CD8+ T cells from PBMCs. The chain couples TRBV4-2 to TRBJ1-2, with TRBD1 matching 7 junction bases. The nucleotide sequence is given as TGTGCCAGCAGCCACCCCCCAGGGGGGGGCTACACCTTC. Translated, this is CASSHPPGGGYTF.